These 26 T cell receptor beta chains came from one sample sequenced in a study of early T cells in non-severe SARS-CoV-2 infection. From the 5' RACE reads, TCRdb called clonotypes with MiXCR, one entry per CDR3 protein. The sample has about 39,000 distinct CDR3 sequences, less than 7% seen once; the top ten hold under 4.5%. Sequencing was performed on whole blood, taken at baseline. Every receptor here comes from an adult who was a healthcare worker with PCR-confirmed SARS-CoV-2 infection or an uninfected control (not recorded which).

With respect to this clonotype: This may arise from a read error, as a much more abundant clone is one base away. The chain has TRBV10-2 and TRBJ2-4; D not certain. Germline values: CDR1 WSHSY, CDR2 SAAADI. The germline V and J ends were trimmed by 4 bases and 0 bases, with 13 bases remaining between them. This CDR3 region has 16 residues. CDR3 bases: TGCGCCAGCAGTGTGGACCAAAATCTAGCCAAAAACATTCAGTACTTC. It is translated as CASSVDQNLAKNIQYF.

On this clonotype: A much larger clone is a single base away; this may be a read error. The V call is TRBV27, the J call TRBJ1-1; a possible D gene is TRBD1 (6 bases). This CDR3 spans 16 amino acids. The germline V gene has CDR1 MNHEY and CDR2 SMNVEV (reference sequence). The ends were cut back, 0 bases at V and 6 bases at J, with 17 bases in the middle. This chain's CDR3 is CASSLSLVGAPSEAFF. The CDR3 DNA reads as TGTGCCAGCAGTTTATCCCTGGTGGGGGCTCCCTCTGAAGCTTTCTTT.

The V gene is TRBV20-1, the J gene TRBJ2-2; the D call may be TRBD1 or TRBD2 (5 bases each). CDR3 size: 11 residues. Germline CDR1 is DFQATT and CDR2 is SNEGSKA (reference sequence). The V end was cut by 3 bases, the J end by 10 bases, with 9 bases between. In DNA, the CDR3 is TGCAGTGCTAGGTCGGGGCTGGAGCTGTTTTTT. Its protein product is CSARSGLELFF.

The genes are TRBV27 and TRBJ2-1; 9 bases agree with TRBD2. Per the germline V gene, CDR1 is MNHEY and CDR2 is SMNVEV (reference sequence). The V and J ends lost 3 bases and 2 bases, in that order; junction bases with no gene match: 5. The CDR3 spans 16 residues. The CDR3, as DNA: TGTGCCAGCAGTTTGACGGCGGGAGGGCCCTACAATGAGCAGTTCTTC. It codes for CASSLTAGGPYNEQFF.

The chain employs TRBV5-1 and TRBJ1-1; no definite D call. Germline V gives CDR1 SGHRS, CDR2 YFSETQ. CDR3 length equals 13 residues. V was cut by 4 bases and J by 0 bases, with 7 bases left in between. The CDR3 DNA reads TGCGCCAGCAGCGTCTTCCTGAACACTGAAGCTTTCTTT. It specifies CASSVFLNTEAFF.

At least ten counts were recorded for this clonotype. The rearrangement links TRBV12-3 or TRBV12-4 to TRBJ2-5; D ambiguous. This CDR3 is built from 15 residues. V was clipped by 1 base and J by 2 bases, with 11 bases between them. CDR3 sequence: CASSLEALRQETQYF. The CDR3 DNA reads as TGTGCCAGCAGTTTAGAGGCCCTAAGACAAGAGACCCAGTACTTC.

This clonotype was counted between two and nine times. The V gene is TRBV18, the J gene TRBJ2-7; the match to TRBD1 covers 11 bases. The trim removed 3 bases at V and 7 bases at J, leaving 5 bases unmatched. Germline assignment: CDR1 KGHSH and CDR2 LQKENI. CDR3 size: 14 residues. CDR3 region: CASSPRDRGVEQYF. The CDR3 nucleotides are TGTGCCAGCTCACCCCGGGACAGGGGGGTTGAGCAGTACTTC.

This clonotype was recorded at least ten times. The chain uses TRBV5-6 and TRBJ2-1; a possible D gene is TRBD2 (5 bases). Germline CDR1 SGHDT, CDR2 YYEEEE. V was clipped by 0 bases and J by 5 bases, with 15 bases between them. This CDR3 region has 16 residues. The CDR3, as DNA: TGTGCCAGCAGCTTGGAGGTAGCGAACAAGAACAATGAGCAGTTCTTC. Translated: CASSLEVANKNNEQFF.

The gene calls are TRBV6-2 or TRBV6-3 and TRBJ2-3; possibly TRBD1 or TRBD2 for D (5 bases each). CDR1 MNHEY and CDR2 SVGEGT come from the germline V gene. There are 15 residues in the CDR3. The germline V and J ends were trimmed by 4 bases and 0 bases, with 11 bases remaining between them. CDR3 amino acids: CASSLGRTSTDTQYF. CDR3 sequence (DNA): TGTGCCAGCAGTTTGGGACGTACTAGCACAGATACGCAGTATTTT.

This clonotype was seen repeatedly, ten times or more. This chain connects TRBV6-2 or TRBV6-3 to TRBJ1-5; D possibly corresponds to TRBD1 (6 bases). This CDR3 is built from 17 residues. Per the germline V gene, CDR1 is MNHEY and CDR2 is SVGEGT. V was pared by 0 bases and J by 0 bases, with 12 bases between. The CDR3 is CASSYSLQGLSNQPQHF. CDR3 coding DNA: TGTGCCAGCAGTTACTCCTTACAGGGACTTAGCAATCAGCCCCAGCATTTT.

This clonotype came up many times. The chain carries TRBV9 and TRBJ2-7, with TRBD1 matching over 7 bases. The CDR3 extends over 13 amino acids. In germline, CDR1 is SGDLS, CDR2 YYNGEE. After removal of 0 bases from V and 5 bases from J, the junction contained 2 bases not matched to a gene. This CDR3 is CASSVVTGDEQYF. The CDR3 DNA follows: TGTGCCAGCAGCGTAGTTACAGGGGACGAGCAGTACTTC.

This clonotype was found many times. CDR3 in amino acids: CASSPGTGPRQPQHF. As DNA, the CDR3 is TGCGCCAGCAGCCCCGGGACAGGGCCAAGACAGCCCCAGCATTTT. The chain recombines TRBV5-1 with TRBJ1-5; 9 bases are a match to TRBD1. The CDR3 is 15 amino acids. V lost 4 bases to trimming and J lost 7 bases; unmatched junction nucleotides: 9. From germline, CDR1 is SGHRS and CDR2 YFSETQ.

This clonotype has just a few counts. This chain connects TRBV11-2 to TRBJ2-3; 13 bases line up with TRBD2. J gave up 1 base and V 1 base, and 2 bases lay outside the gene matches. The CDR3 has 17 residues. Per the germline V gene, CDR1 is SGHAT and CDR2 is FQNNGV. The CDR3 loop is CASSLGTSGRGTDTQYF. CDR3 bases: TGTGCCAGCAGCTTAGGGACTAGCGGGAGAGGCACAGATACGCAGTATTTT. Full variable domain (remainder filled in from reference TRBV11-2 and TRBJ2-3): EAGVAQSPRYKIIEKRQSVAFWCNPISGHATLYWYQQILGQGPKLLIQFQNNGVVDDSQLPKDRFSAERLKGVDSTLKIQPAKLEDSAVYLCASSLGTSGRGTDTQYFGPGTRLTVL.

This clonotype was observed many times. The rearrangement links TRBV6-5 to TRBJ2-2; the D is unclear. Germline assignment: CDR1 MNHEY and CDR2 SVGAGI. This CDR3 comprises 12 residues. V gave up 9 bases and J gave up 6 bases, with 11 bases separating them. CDR3 sequence reads: CASRPPAGELFF. CDR3 bases: TGTGCCAGTCGGCCTCCCGCCGGGGAGCTGTTTTTT.

This clonotype was detected many times. V is TRBV7-2 and J is TRBJ2-5; D perhaps matches TRBD1 (6 bases). This CDR3 has 15 residues. The V end was cut by 6 bases, the J end by 5 bases, with 19 bases between. The germline gives CDR1 SGHTA, CDR2 FQGNSA. This CDR3 is CASSRTSGDVETQYF. The CDR3, as DNA: TGTGCCAGCAGTCGTACATCAGGGGACGTGGAGACCCAGTACTTC.

The sample holds many counts of this clonotype. V and J are TRBV9 and TRBJ2-1; weak D call: TRBD2 (6 bases). This CDR3 region has 14 residues. Trimming removed 4 bases at V and 8 bases at J, with 16 bases between. CDR1 is SGDLS, CDR2 YYNGEE, per germline. CDR3 bases: TGTGCCAGCAGCTTTCGCGGGGTCGACGATGAGCAGTTCTTC. Translated, it gives CASSFRGVDDEQFF. Based on the CDR3 plus reference TRBV9 and TRBJ2-1, the full variable domain is DSGVTQTPKHLITATGQRVTLRCSPRSGDLSVYWYQQSLDQGLQFLIQYYNGEERAKGNILERFSAQQFPDLHSELNLSSLELGDSALYFCASSFRGVDDEQFFGPGTRLTVL.

This clonotype appeared many times. The chain carries TRBV9 and TRBJ2-5, with 12 nucleotides matching TRBD2. CDR3 length equals 15 residues. CDR1 is SGDLS, CDR2 YYNGEE, per germline. J lost 3 bases, V lost 2 bases, and 2 bases had no gene match. The CDR3 spells CASSVTSGGKETQYF. CDR3 nucleotide sequence: TGTGCCAGCAGCGTGACTAGCGGGGGCAAAGAGACCCAGTACTTC.

This clonotype was recorded many times. The CDR3: CASSPGGTGDGYTF. CDR3 sequence (DNA): TGTGCCAGCTCACCGGGCGGGACAGGGGATGGCTACACCTTC. This chain links TRBV18 with TRBJ1-2; TRBD1 matches at 10 bases. This CDR3 is 14 amino acids long. Germline trimming cut 3 bases from V and 6 bases from J; bases unmatched to any gene: 4. Germline CDR1 reads KGHSH; CDR2 reads LQKENI.

This clonotype was picked up many times. This chain connects TRBV29-1 to TRBJ1-2; weak D call: TRBD1 (6 bases). The germline V and J ends were trimmed by 2 bases and 8 bases, with 12 bases remaining between them. CDR1 is SQVTM, CDR2 ANQGSEA, per germline. The CDR3 is 12 residues long. CDR3 protein: CSVERSGVGYTF. DNA for the CDR3: TGCAGCGTTGAACGCTCAGGGGTAGGCTACACCTTC.

This clonotype was seen ten or more times. The V call is TRBV3-1, the J call TRBJ1-5, with D unresolved. With 0 bases removed from V and 6 bases from J, the gap between germline ends came to 6 bases. This CDR3 is 13 amino acids long. Germline-derived CDR1 and CDR2 are LGHDT and YNNKEL (reference sequence). For the CDR3, the DNA is TGTGCCAGCAGCCAAGAGGGATCTCAGCCCCAGCATTTT. This codes for CASSQEGSQPQHF.

This clonotype was seen ten or more times. V gene TRBV29-1 combines with J gene TRBJ2-1; TRBD2 might be the D (6 bases). This CDR3 is built from 12 residues. Germline CDR1 SQVTM, CDR2 ANQGSEA. Trimming took off 7 bases at V and 8 bases at J, with 15 bases between the two ends. CDR3 nucleotide sequence: TGCAGCGCCCCCCTGGGGGGATATGAGCAGTTCTTC. Translation gives CSAPLGGYEQFF.

This clonotype was picked up many times. The J gene is TRBJ2-3, the V gene TRBV2; 7 positions match TRBD1. V gave up 8 bases and J gave up 0 bases; unmatched junction bases: 5. This CDR3 contains 14 residues. Germline values: CDR1 SNHLY, CDR2 FYNNEI. Written as DNA, the CDR3 is TGTGCCAGCTGCCGGGACAGCAGCACAGATACGCAGTATTTT. This gives the protein CASCRDSSTDTQYF.

This clonotype was seen many times. The rearrangement joins TRBV6-5 to TRBJ2-1; D is ambiguous. V shed 8 bases and J shed 5 bases, with 10 bases lying between them. This CDR3 is 12 amino acids long. Germline loops: CDR1 MNHEY, CDR2 SVGAGI. CDR3 in amino acids: CASRRLNNEQFF. CDR3 DNA: TGTGCCAGCCGACGCCTCAACAATGAGCAGTTCTTC.

Ten or more counts support this clonotype. The V and J genes are TRBV27 and TRBJ1-2, with a weak D call TRBD1 (5 bases). Trimming removed 5 bases from V and 4 bases from J, with 20 bases in between. The CDR3 runs to 16 residues. Germline lookup yields CDR1 MNHEY and CDR2 SMNVEV (reference sequence). For the CDR3, the DNA is TGTGCCAGCAGTCCGACCCGAGGGGCAGGGCTCTATGGCTACACCTTC. Protein product: CASSPTRGAGLYGYTF.

This chain links TRBV5-1 with TRBJ2-1; 11 nucleotides agree with TRBD1. The CDR3 runs to 17 residues. V was clipped by 6 bases and J by 1 base; unmatched bases: 9. The germline CDR1 and CDR2 sequences are SGHRS and YFSETQ. The DNA for the CDR3 is TGCGCCAGCAACCGAGCCGGGACAGGGGGATCCTACAATGAGCAGTTCTTC. Amino acids: CASNRAGTGGSYNEQFF.

This clonotype was detected many times. The chain has TRBV4-1 and TRBJ1-4; a possible D gene is TRBD1 (6 bases). Germline CDR1 and CDR2: MGHRA and YSYEKL. V was trimmed by 2 bases and J by 5 bases, leaving 15 bases between them. The length of the CDR3 is 16 residues. CDR3 amino acids: CASSQPKGTSNEKLFF. CDR3 bases: TGCGCCAGCAGCCAACCTAAGGGGACATCGAATGAAAAACTGTTTTTT.